A single sample is the source of the 14 T cell receptor beta chains below, sequenced in a study of T cell repertoires in cytomegalovirus infection. TCRdb used MiXCR to reprocess the reads, holding one entry per CDR3 protein. The sample consists of 340,000 or so distinct CDR3 sequences, 20% to 25% of them appearing once. Their antigen targets remain unknown. Sample: cultured PBMCs, taken from culture after CMV antigen stimulation. All receptors come from a human donor in good health (CMV status not recorded). Some clones in this sample may be carry-over from other donors' samples.

J is TRBJ1-2 and V is TRBV7-6; the D gene is possibly TRBD1 (5 bases). Germline assignment: CDR1 SGHVS and CDR2 FNYEAQ. V shed 5 bases and J shed 2 bases, with 12 bases lying between them. CDR3 length: 14 amino acids. This chain's CDR3 is CASSPDDSNYGYTF. The CDR3 nucleotides read TGTGCCAGCAGCCCAGACGACAGCAACTATGGCTACACCTTC.

The V gene is TRBV5-1, the J gene TRBJ1-1; D might be TRBD1 (5 bases). Germline V gene data show CDR1 as SGHRS and CDR2 as YFSETQ. V was cut by 4 bases and J by 4 bases, with 17 bases left in between. The CDR3 consists of 15 residues. The CDR3 region has the DNA TGCGCCAGCAGCATCGGTGATCGGGACGGCACTGAAGCTTTCTTT. Amino acid sequence: CASSIGDRDGTEAFF.

This clonotype was observed a few times. The chain uses TRBV7-2 and TRBJ1-1, with D tentatively TRBD1 (5 bases). Looked up from germline, CDR1 is SGHTA and CDR2 is FQGNSA. V dropped 5 bases and J dropped 4 bases, with 17 bases sitting between them. CDR3 length equals 15 residues. The CDR3 spells CASSPLGGGSTEAFF. The CDR3 nucleotides read TGTGCCAGCAGCCCCCTCGGGGGTGGGTCCACTGAAGCTTTCTTT.

Many counts were recorded for this clonotype. V is TRBV7-2 and J is TRBJ1-1; weak D call: TRBD1 (6 bases). The CDR3 runs to 15 residues. The germline gives CDR1 SGHTA, CDR2 FQGNSA. The germline V and J ends were trimmed by 5 bases and 5 bases, with 18 bases remaining between them. The CDR3 coding sequence is TGTGCCAGCAGCCCCCCTGGGGGGCGTCGGACTGAAGCTTTCTTT. This sequence encodes CASSPPGGRRTEAFF.

This clonotype was found a few times. This rearrangement joins TRBV7-6 to TRBJ2-5; D remains unclear. V was cut by 0 bases and J by 2 bases, with 7 bases left in between. This CDR3 comprises 14 residues. Germline V lookup: CDR1 SGHVS, CDR2 FNYEAQ. The CDR3: CASSLAADQETQYF. The CDR3 bases are TGTGCCAGCAGCTTAGCGGCGGATCAAGAGACCCAGTACTTC.

This clonotype was counted a few times. The V and J genes are TRBV5-4 and TRBJ2-5, with 9 bases aligning to TRBD2. This CDR3 region has 14 residues. The V segment lost 5 bases and the J segment 2 bases; nucleotides outside the gene matches: 4. Germline CDR1 and CDR2: SGHNT and YYREEE (reference sequence). CDR3 DNA: TGTGCCAGCAGTCTGCGGGAGGGACAAGAGACCCAGTACTTC. Residues: CASSLREGQETQYF.

The rearrangement uses TRBV19 and TRBJ2-1, with TRBD1 matching over 7 bases. Germline loops: CDR1 LNHDA, CDR2 SQIVND (reference sequence). Germline trimming cut 7 bases from V and 1 base from J; bases unmatched to any gene: 7. The CDR3 has 15 amino acids. CDR3 DNA: TGTGCCAGTACCTCAACAGGGGTTTCCTACAATGAGCAGTTCTTC. It is translated as CASTSTGVSYNEQFF.

This clonotype showed up just a few times. The V gene is TRBV2, the J gene TRBJ2-3; TRBD2 matches 11 bases. The CDR3 totals 15 residues. Germline loops: CDR1 SNHLY, CDR2 FYNNEI. The V segment lost 6 bases and the J segment 0 bases; nucleotides outside the gene matches: 2. CDR3 loop: CASRTSGTSTDTQYF. CDR3 DNA sequence: TGTGCCAGCAGGACTAGCGGGACTAGCACAGATACGCAGTATTTT.

This clonotype was detected many times. The V and J genes are TRBV7-8 and TRBJ2-1; 10 nucleotides agree with TRBD2. V shed 5 bases and J 6 bases; nucleotides not matched to a gene: 7. This CDR3 contains 15 residues. The V gene's germline CDR1 is SGHVS and CDR2 FQNEAQ. The CDR3 is CASSTKREGPNEQFF. The CDR3, as DNA: TGTGCCAGCAGCACGAAGCGGGAGGGACCCAATGAGCAGTTCTTC.

In its sample, this clonotype was seen a few times. The V and J genes are TRBV27 and TRBJ1-2, with TRBD1 as a possible D gene (6 bases). Trimming cost V 5 bases and J 4 bases, with 14 bases left between them. Per germline, CDR1 MNHEY and CDR2 SMNVEV (reference sequence). The CDR3 sequence is 14 residues long. Here the CDR3 reads CASSSERTAYGYTF. DNA for the CDR3: TGTGCCAGCAGTAGCGAGAGGACAGCCTATGGCTACACCTTC.

Many counts were recorded for this clonotype. V is TRBV7-2 and J is TRBJ2-1; unclear D gene. The CDR3 contains 12 residues. Looked up from germline, CDR1 is SGHTA and CDR2 is FQGNSA. The V end was cut by 4 bases, the J end by 8 bases, with 9 bases between. The CDR3 nucleotides read TGTGCCAGCAGCTCAGTAGCCTATGAGCAGTTCTTC. The encoded protein is CASSSVAYEQFF.

This chain connects TRBV4-3 to TRBJ2-5; 10 bases align to TRBD2. Germline V CDR1 and CDR2: LGHNA, YSLEER. The CDR3 contains 16 residues. V lost 0 bases and J lost 5; bases outside the gene matches: 6. The CDR3: CASSQDSGRASETQYF. The CDR3 region has the DNA TGCGCCAGCAGCCAAGACAGCGGGAGGGCGAGCGAGACCCAGTACTTC.

This clonotype showed up just a few times. CDR3 region: CASNNGLAVGTDTQYF. CDR3 nucleotides: TGTGCCAGCAATAATGGACTAGCGGTCGGCACAGATACGCAGTATTTT. This chain uses TRBV6-2 or TRBV6-3 with TRBJ2-3, with 10 nucleotides matching TRBD2. Germline loops: CDR1 MNHEY, CDR2 SVGEGT. There are 16 residues in the CDR3. Germline trimming cut 7 bases from V and 1 base from J; bases unmatched to any gene: 8.

Only a few counts were recorded for this clonotype. CDR3 sequence reads: CASSSRPTPYEQYV. The CDR3 DNA reads as TGTGCCAGCAGCAGCCGACCGACCCCCTACGAGCAGTACGTC. The rearrangement uses TRBV6-2 or TRBV6-3 and TRBJ2-7; D not resolved. V lost 6 bases and J 2 bases, leaving 14 bases between the germline ends. From germline, CDR1 is MNHEY and CDR2 SVGEGT. The CDR3 loop spans 14 amino acids.